The present TCR beta chain was sequenced within a study of blood T cells in healthy people across ages. For this clonotype: Being one base from a much bigger clone, this may be a read error.

Using a J-beta primer mix together with a sample-barcoded 5' primer, a second PCR was run for roughly 6 to 12 cycles. Each CDR3 protein is one row after TCRdb ran MiXCR on the 5' RACE reads. The repertoire has 750,000 to 950,000 distinct CDR3 sequences, under 35% of them found once; the top ten carry about a tenth. The CDR3 consists of 15 residues. The V gene's germline CDR1 is MNHEY and CDR2 SVGEGT. The data also belong to a second study, concerning T cells of mothers and their children.

The TCR was taken from a woman aged 40 to 55 in good health. The chain combines TRBV6-2 or TRBV6-3 with TRBJ2-5, with 7 nucleotides matching TRBD1. The sample taken for sequencing was blood. CDR3 DNA: TGTGCCGGCAGTTACCCCAACAGGGGTTCGGAGACCCAGTACTTC. It encodes CAGSYPNRGSETQYF.